This T cell receptor beta chain stems from a study of blood T cell repertoires in COVID-19. Overall study context: Donors in the United States, Italy and Spain gave samples during acute or convalescent COVID-19. From T cells, B-cell-depleted T cells, or PBMCs came the material, which was cDNA or gDNA.

Authors' methods: Estimated nucleated cell counts came from reference gene primer amplification. Some clones are missing from TCRdb's copy, which holds only in-frame ones; the method was immunoSEQ multiplex PCR. V, J and clone size are taken as reported in that table, and D and trimming were inferred from the DNA itself. The sample shows a few hundred thousand clones, 75% to 90% of them seen only once. The TCR was taken from a man aged 25 to 40 with acute or convalescent COVID-19. Sequencing used peripheral blood.

The CDR3 is CASSPDRGVNQPQHF. CDR3 sequence (DNA): TGTGCCAGCAGTCCGGACAGGGGCGTAAACCAGCCCCAGCATTTT. The V and J genes are TRBV28 and TRBJ1-5, with TRBD1 matching 9 bases. This CDR3 is 15 amino acids long. The V gene's germline CDR1 is MDHEN and CDR2 SYDVKM. V was pared by 5 bases and J by 7 bases, with 9 bases of the junction left unmatched.